The next 24 T cell receptor beta chains were all read from a single sample in a study of Ad26.COV2.S vaccination and SARS-CoV-2 variants. Produced via immunoSEQ multiplex PCR; TCRdb's table is partial and in-frame only. The sample has about 480,000 clones; 70% to 90% are singletons. Treatment reported: about 20 received Ad26.COV2.S at low or high dose, single or two shots; several received placebo; per-sample allocation not given. Specimen acquisition occurred on day 63 following the initial vaccine or placebo injection. The source was peripheral blood, collected in a trial of Ad26.COV2.S vaccine versus placebo. The receptors originated from a person between 18 and 60 years old who received the Ad26.COV2.S COVID-19 vaccine or a placebo.

This clone was counted once. The chain employs TRBV7-6 and TRBJ2-6; D is possibly TRBD1 (6 bases). This CDR3 is 15 amino acids long. Germline CDR1 SGHVS, CDR2 FNYEAQ. Trimming left V 11 bases short and J 3 bases short, with 17 bases between. The CDR3 bases are TGTGCCGTAGCCAACAGGGACAATGGGGCCAACGTCCTGACTTTC. Translation gives CAVANRDNGANVLTF.

The chain employs TRBV7-2 and TRBJ2-7; TRBD2 agrees at 12 bases. V lost 4 bases, J lost 4 bases, and 5 bases stayed unmatched. Germline CDR1 SGHTA, CDR2 FQGNSA. This CDR3 spans 15 amino acids. The CDR3 loop reads CASSSRTSGTYEQYF. DNA for the CDR3: TGTGCCAGCAGCTCTCGGACTAGCGGGACGTACGAGCAGTACTTC.

The chain recombines TRBV7-2 with TRBJ2-7, with no clear D. The V gene lost 4 bases and the J gene lost 2 bases, with 9 bases spanning the gap. The CDR3 has 13 amino acids. CDR1 and CDR2 (germline): SGHTA, FQGNSA. The CDR3 coding sequence is TGTGCCAGCAGCTCCCAGACACCCTACGAGCAGTACTTC. Residues: CASSSQTPYEQYF.

In the case of this clone: Different DNA sequences within this sample yield the same CDR3. The chain recombines TRBV19 with TRBJ2-2; unclear D gene. Germline V gene sequence: CDR1 LNHDA, CDR2 SQIVND (reference sequence). Trimming stripped 5 bases from V and 6 bases from J, with 10 bases between. There are 13 residues in the CDR3. For the CDR3, the DNA is TGTGCCAGTAGTCCACCTATCCCCGGGGAGCTGTTTTTT. Protein sequence: CASSPPIPGELFF.

This sequence joins TRBV4-3 and TRBJ2-7; D is unresolved. The CDR3 runs 15 residues. Germline V gene lookup returns CDR1 LGHNA and CDR2 YSLEER. V lost 4 bases, J lost 3 bases, and 16 bases lay in between. DNA of the CDR3: TGCGCCAGCAGCCCCGCTTTAAATGGGGTCTACGAGCAGTACTTC. This encodes CASSPALNGVYEQYF.

The chain has TRBV7-2 and TRBJ2-7; TRBD1 agrees at 8 bases. Germline-derived CDR1 and CDR2 are SGHTA and FQGNSA. V lost 3 bases and J lost 2; bases outside the gene matches: 6. The CDR3 runs 15 residues. The CDR3 nucleotides are TGTGCCAGCAGCTTGAGGGACAGGAGAGCCTACGAGCAGTACTTC. Its translation is CASSLRDRRAYEQYF.

The V and J genes are TRBV28 and TRBJ1-3; D call uncertain. V lost 5 bases, J lost 4 bases, and 12 bases lay in between. Germline assignment: CDR1 MDHEN and CDR2 SYDVKM. The CDR3 loop spans 14 amino acids. The CDR3 sequence is CASSPALGGNTIYF. The CDR3 region has the DNA TGTGCCAGCAGTCCTGCCCTGGGCGGAAACACCATATATTTT.

The chain employs TRBV5-5 and TRBJ2-7; 8 bases match TRBD1. V gave up 0 bases and J gave up 4 bases; unmatched junction bases: 6. Germline V gene lookup returns CDR1 SGHKS and CDR2 YYEKEE (reference sequence). The CDR3 runs to 15 residues. The CDR3 region has the DNA TGTGCCAGCAGCTTGGGTGGACAGGGTGGATACGAGCAGTACTTC. It is translated as CASSLGGQGGYEQYF.

V usage is TRBV6-1 and J usage is TRBJ1-2; D unresolved. Germline V gives CDR1 MNHNS, CDR2 SASEGT. The ends were cut back, 0 bases at V and 0 bases at J, with 5 bases in the middle. The CDR3 has 14 amino acids. The CDR3 spells CASSEARANYGYTF. The CDR3 DNA sequence: TGTGCCAGCAGTGAAGCGCGAGCTAACTATGGCTACACCTTC.

The CDR3 sequence: CASSFSVLDRVVLAKNIQYF. The CDR3 DNA reads as TGTGCCAGCAGTTTCTCCGTCCTGGACAGAGTTGTTTTAGCCAAAAACATTCAGTACTTC. This chain joins TRBV28 and TRBJ2-4; D perhaps matches TRBD1 (6 bases). In germline, CDR1 is MDHEN, CDR2 SYDVKM. Trimming removed 3 bases at V and 0 bases at J, with 24 bases between. The CDR3 length is 20 residues.

The chain recombines TRBV4-1 with TRBJ1-5; D is undetermined. The CDR3 is 17 amino acids. The V gene's germline CDR1 is MGHRA and CDR2 YSYEKL. Trimming removed 0 bases from V and 5 bases from J, with 17 bases in between. The CDR3 nucleotides are TGCGCCAGCAGCCAAGAGGGCAGCTGGTCGGGAGATCAGCCCCAGCATTTT. It encodes CASSQEGSWSGDQPQHF.

This rearrangement joins TRBV12-3 or TRBV12-4 to TRBJ1-1, with TRBD1 as a possible D gene (5 bases). The CDR3 has 11 residues. V lost 3 bases to trimming and J lost 8 bases, with 7 bases between them. As DNA, the CDR3 is TGTGCCAGCAGTTTCGGGACGGAAGCTTTCTTT. This gives the protein CASSFGTEAFF.

V gene TRBV9 combines with J gene TRBJ1-4, with 8 bases that match TRBD1. Germline assignment: CDR1 SGDLS and CDR2 YYNGEE. The V gene end was trimmed by 3 bases and the J gene end by 7 bases; junction bases not matched to a gene: 8. The CDR3 has 15 residues. CDR3 DNA sequence: TGTGCCAGCAGCGCCGACAGGGGAGGTCCTGAAAAACTGTTTTTT. Its translation is CASSADRGGPEKLFF. The full variable domain, in which reference TRBV9 and TRBJ1-4 provide the parts outside the CDR3, is DSGVTQTPKHLITATGQRVTLRCSPRSGDLSVYWYQQSLDQGLQFLIQYYNGEERAKGNILERFSAQQFPDLHSELNLSSLELGDSALYFCASSADRGGPEKLFFGSGTQLSVL.

With respect to this clone: Other DNA sequences within the sample encode an identical CDR3. This chain connects TRBV7-9 to TRBJ2-3; maybe TRBD2 (6 bases). Trimming removed 1 base from V and 3 bases from J, with 11 bases in between. Germline loops: CDR1 SEHNR, CDR2 FQNEAQ (reference sequence). The CDR3 extends over 15 amino acids. CDR3 coding DNA: TGTGCCAGCAGCTTAGGCGGGATGGGAACAGATACGCAGTATTTT. It is translated as CASSLGGMGTDTQYF.

The chain carries TRBV3-1 (or the pseudogene TRBV3-2) and TRBJ2-2, with TRBD1 matching 7 bases. Trimming cost V 4 bases and J 5 bases; bases outside gene matches: 7. Germline-derived CDR1 and CDR2 are LGHDT and YNNKEL (reference sequence). This CDR3 region has 15 residues. The CDR3 sequence is CASSPPGQQTGELFF. The CDR3 DNA follows: TGTGCCAGCAGCCCGCCGGGACAGCAAACCGGGGAGCTGTTTTTT.

The chain has TRBV11-2 and TRBJ1-2; possibly TRBD1 for D (6 bases). Looked up from germline, CDR1 is SGHAT and CDR2 is FQNNGV. Between the trimmed V and J ends, which lost 5 bases and 7 bases, there was a span of 17 bases. The CDR3 contains 14 residues. The CDR3 sequence is CASSALTGAGGYTF. DNA of the CDR3: TGTGCCAGCAGCGCCCTCACGGGGGCGGGTGGCTACACCTTC. The full variable domain, its missing parts supplied by reference TRBV11-2 and TRBJ1-2, is EAGVAQSPRYKIIEKRQSVAFWCNPISGHATLYWYQQILGQGPKLLIQFQNNGVVDDSQLPKDRFSAERLKGVDSTLKIQPAKLEDSAVYLCASSALTGAGGYTFGSGTRLTVV.

This chain links TRBV19 with TRBJ2-5; 10 bases fit TRBD1. V trimming: 4 bases; J trimming: 3 bases; junction bases outside the gene matches: 2. The CDR3 is made up of 14 amino acids. Germline V gives CDR1 LNHDA, CDR2 SQIVND (reference sequence). CDR3 nucleotides: TGTGCCAGTAGTACGGGACAGGGGAAAGAGACCCAGTACTTC. Its translation: CASSTGQGKETQYF.

V gene TRBV6-5 combines with J gene TRBJ2-7; 10 bases are a match to TRBD2. The CDR3 covers 15 residues. The germline V gene encodes CDR1 MNHEY and CDR2 SVGAGI. V lost 5 bases to trimming and J lost 5 bases; unmatched junction nucleotides: 9. The CDR3 loop reads CASSPPGLASHEQYF. In nucleotides, the CDR3 is TGTGCCAGCAGTCCCCCGGGACTAGCGTCCCACGAGCAGTACTTC.

CDR3 nucleotides: TGTGCCAGCAGACCAACAGGGGAGGATGGCTACACCTTC. This codes for CASRPTGEDGYTF. The chain employs TRBV28 and TRBJ1-2, with 7 bases aligning to TRBD1. Germline-derived CDR1 and CDR2 are MDHEN and SYDVKM. The CDR3 is 13 amino acids. With 6 bases clipped from V and 6 bases from J, the junction kept 7 bases outside the gene matches.

This clone was seen a few times. This chain uses TRBV29-1 with TRBJ1-1, with 7 bases aligning to TRBD1. The trim removed 7 bases at V and 2 bases at J, leaving 4 bases unmatched. Germline V CDR1 and CDR2: SQVTM, ANQGSEA. The CDR3 is 12 amino acids. This CDR3 reads CSGRQGNTEAFF. In DNA form, the CDR3 reads TGCAGCGGTAGACAGGGAAACACTGAAGCTTTCTTT. Combining the CDR3 with reference TRBV29-1 and TRBJ1-1 gives the whole variable domain SAVISQKPSRDICQRGTSLTIQCQVDSQVTMMFWYRQQPGQSLTLIATANQGSEATYESGFVIDKFPISRPNLTFSTLTVSNMSPEDSSIYLCSGRQGNTEAFFGQGTRLTVV.

The chain carries TRBV2 and TRBJ1-5; the D gene is possibly TRBD1 (6 bases). V lost 4 bases to trimming and J lost 6 bases, with 10 bases between them. The CDR3 length is 13 residues. Germline assignment: CDR1 SNHLY and CDR2 FYNNEI. This CDR3 is CASSAQGSQPQHF. CDR3 coding DNA: TGTGCCAGCAGTGCACAGGGTAGTCAGCCCCAGCATTTT.

The chain carries TRBV5-4 and TRBJ1-1, with unresolved D. This CDR3 spans 15 amino acids. V lost 3 bases and J 1 base, leaving 13 bases between the germline ends. The germline gives CDR1 SGHNT, CDR2 YYREEE (reference sequence). The CDR3 is CASSSKTQPNTEAFF. In nucleotides, the CDR3 is TGTGCCAGCAGCTCAAAGACCCAACCGAACACTGAAGCTTTCTTT.

The genes are TRBV7-8 and TRBJ2-1; a possible D gene is TRBD2 (5 bases). Trimming cost V 1 base and J 12 bases, with 10 bases left between them. The CDR3 consists of 12 residues. Germline values: CDR1 SGHVS, CDR2 FQNEAQ. The CDR3, as DNA: TGTGCCAGCAGCTTAGGTTGGGAGTCGCAGTTCTTC. Translated, it gives CASSLGWESQFF.

This clone was observed at least ten times. Additional DNA sequences in this sample encode the identical CDR3. The V and J genes are TRBV12-3 or TRBV12-4 and TRBJ1-1, with unresolved D. CDR3 length: 10 residues. V dropped 2 bases and J dropped 5 bases, with 0 bases sitting between them. The CDR3 region is CASSLTEAFF. In nucleotides, the CDR3 is TGTGCCAGCAGTTTAACTGAAGCTTTCTTT.